Sequencing of this T cell receptor beta chain was carried out in a study of blood T cell repertoires in COVID-19. Study in general: Spain, Italy and the United States supplied samples that represented acute and convalescent COVID-19.

Under the authors' procedure: Estimation of nucleated cell counts was performed using reference gene primer amplification. Here immunoSEQ multiplex PCR was the method, and the copy in TCRdb shows in-frame clones only, minus some. The V and J calls and the clone size are those of that table, but D and trimming were determined from the DNA. The repertoire includes about 140,000 clones, just over 85% of them detected once, and 7% to 10% sits in the top ten. Between the trimmed V and J ends, which lost 5 bases and 2 bases, there was a span of 10 bases. This CDR3 is built from 14 residues. Per germline, CDR1 MNHEY and CDR2 SMNVEV (reference sequence).

The specimen sequenced was peripheral blood. The gene calls are TRBV27 and TRBJ1-5, with a tentative D call TRBD1 (5 bases). This clonotype was sampled from a woman aged 60 to 75 with acute or convalescent COVID-19. The CDR3 sequence is CASSTMTGNQPQHF. DNA of the CDR3: TGTGCCAGCAGTACGATGACAGGCAATCAGCCCCAGCATTTT.